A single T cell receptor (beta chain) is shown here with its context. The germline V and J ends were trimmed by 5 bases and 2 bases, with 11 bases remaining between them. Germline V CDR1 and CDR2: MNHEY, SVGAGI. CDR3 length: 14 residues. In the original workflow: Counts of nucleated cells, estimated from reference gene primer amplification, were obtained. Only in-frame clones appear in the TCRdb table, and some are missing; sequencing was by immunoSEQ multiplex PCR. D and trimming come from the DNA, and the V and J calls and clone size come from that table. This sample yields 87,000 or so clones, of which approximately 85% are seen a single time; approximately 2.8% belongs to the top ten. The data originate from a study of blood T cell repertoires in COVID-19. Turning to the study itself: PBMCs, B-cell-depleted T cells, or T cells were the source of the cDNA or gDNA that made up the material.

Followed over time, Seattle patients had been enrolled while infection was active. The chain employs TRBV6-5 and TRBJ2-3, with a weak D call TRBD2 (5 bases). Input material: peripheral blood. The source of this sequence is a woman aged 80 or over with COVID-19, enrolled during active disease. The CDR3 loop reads CASSHRRDTDTQYF. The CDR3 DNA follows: TGTGCCAGCAGTCATAGACGGGACACAGATACGCAGTATTTT.